This T cell receptor (beta chain) was sequenced for a study of blood T cell repertoires in COVID-19. About the research overall: The cDNA or gDNA used as material had been derived from T cells, B-cell-depleted T cells, or PBMCs.

CDR1 is KGHDR and CDR2 is SFDVKD in the germline V gene. Trimming cost V 7 bases and J 10 bases; bases outside gene matches: 10. The CDR3 totals 15 residues. Enrolled through a virtual design, the participants were between about 18 and 100 years of age and came from some 26 US areas. Each participant's cohort was designated according to participant-reported clinical history. Method: immunoSEQ multiplex PCR; TCRdb's copy keeps in-frame clones and lacks some. This repertoire shows about 250,000 clones, over 75% found once; its top ten account for around 15%. This clone was seen a single time. This TCR derives from a man aged 18 to 29 who had recovered from COVID-19. The sequenced material came from PBMCs or T cells enriched from blood (not recorded which). The chain couples TRBV24-1 to TRBJ1-6; 9 bases are a match to TRBD1. CDR3 sequence (DNA): TGTGCCACCAGCCCAATAGGACAGGGGAAGTCACCCCTCCACTTT. Its protein product is CATSPIGQGKSPLHF.